The rows below give T cell receptor beta chains drawn from one sample of a study of CD8 T cells in Susac syndrome. TCRdb recomputed calls from the immunoSEQ multiplex PCR reads with MiXCR, one row per CDR3 protein. The repertoire holds some 200,000 distinct CDR3 sequences, with about 95% as singletons. Sample: CD4+ T cells from PBMCs. These receptors all stem from a human donor with multiple sclerosis. Both conserved end residues are trimmed from each CDR3.

J gene: TRBJ1-1; V gene: TRBV5-1; CDR3 protein: ASTSGKVTTEAF
J gene: TRBJ2-5; V gene: TRBV20-1; CDR3 protein: SLASQETQY
J gene: TRBJ2-1; V gene: TRBV4-1; CDR3 protein: ASSQDQGGDEQF
J gene: TRBJ2-2; V gene: TRBV12-3/TRBV12-4; CDR3 protein: ASSFAGPNTGELF
J gene: TRBJ2-1; V gene: TRBV9; CDR3 protein: ASSVDESNEQF
J gene: TRBJ2-5; V gene: TRBV4-1; CDR3 protein: ASSQGGYGGETQY
J gene: TRBJ2-1; V gene: TRBV2; CDR3 protein: ASSEVNEQF
J gene: TRBJ2-1; V gene: TRBV6-6; CDR3 protein: AAVGQHLYNEQF
J gene: TRBJ1-1; V gene: TRBV25-1; CDR3 protein: ASSVAGVNTEAF
J gene: TRBJ2-7; V gene: TRBV20-1; CDR3 protein: SAAGTYEQY
J gene: TRBJ2-7; V gene: TRBV6-6; CDR3 protein: ASSYAQEYEQY
J gene: TRBJ2-1; V gene: TRBV5-4; CDR3 protein: ASSKIAGGFNEQF
J gene: TRBJ2-3; V gene: TRBV12-3/TRBV12-4; CDR3 protein: ASSLGLAGFTDTQY
J gene: TRBJ1-1; V gene: TRBV2; CDR3 protein: ASSGLRMNTEAF
J gene: TRBJ1-5; V gene: TRBV12-3/TRBV12-4; CDR3 protein: ASSRQGRPQPQH
J gene: TRBJ2-7; V gene: TRBV5-1; CDR3 protein: ASSWTGSH
J gene: TRBJ1-2; V gene: TRBV4-2; CDR3 protein: ASSQDRRAYT
J gene: TRBJ1-1; V gene: TRBV30; CDR3 protein: AGGQGAGDTEAF
J gene: TRBJ1-2; V gene: TRBV5-6; CDR3 protein: ASSLRTGALGYT
J gene: TRBJ2-6; V gene: TRBV30; CDR3 protein: AWSVSRGANVLT
J gene: TRBJ2-2; V gene: TRBV20-1; CDR3 protein: SARRNTGELF
J gene: TRBJ2-1; V gene: TRBV9; CDR3 protein: ASSVAPAGGLGEQF
J gene: TRBJ1-2; V gene: TRBV20-1; CDR3 protein: SGTSDGVAGYT
J gene: TRBJ1-1; V gene: TRBV2; CDR3 protein: ATRAGGTNTEAF
J gene: TRBJ1-5; V gene: TRBV20-1; CDR3 protein: SAEGDMGQPQH
J gene: TRBJ1-2; V gene: TRBV18; CDR3 protein: ASSLTHGYT
J gene: TRBJ1-4; V gene: TRBV30; CDR3 protein: AWTDRPREKLF
J gene: TRBJ1-2; V gene: TRBV5-6; CDR3 protein: ASSQNAGYT
J gene: TRBJ2-7; V gene: TRBV3-1; CDR3 protein: ASSQVTSGSLEQY
J gene: TRBJ1-5; V gene: TRBV29-1; CDR3 protein: SVAQSLNQPQH
J gene: TRBJ1-1; V gene: TRBV29-1; CDR3 protein: SVTTWGLQNTEAF
J gene: TRBJ2-5; V gene: TRBV5-6; CDR3 protein: ASSLDPQEETQY
J gene: TRBJ1-2; V gene: TRBV9; CDR3 protein: ASSFSTGRDGYT
J gene: TRBJ2-1; V gene: TRBV6-6; CDR3 protein: AAALEMSLREQF
J gene: TRBJ2-3; V gene: TRBV9; CDR3 protein: ASSVGDTDTQY
J gene: TRBJ2-5; V gene: TRBV30; CDR3 protein: AWSSSLETQY
J gene: TRBJ1-5; V gene: TRBV20-1; CDR3 protein: SARDRHLLGDQPQH
J gene: TRBJ2-1; V gene: TRBV10-3; CDR3 protein: AISEGASGYNEQF
J gene: TRBJ1-1; V gene: TRBV12-5; CDR3 protein: ASGQGTWGTNTEAF
J gene: TRBJ1-1; V gene: TRBV7-9; CDR3 protein: ASSSFGTAGFHTEAF
J gene: TRBJ1-6; V gene: TRBV3-1; CDR3 protein: ASSGGWGGNSPLH
J gene: TRBJ1-1; V gene: TRBV6-5; CDR3 protein: ASSYPRGNTEAF
J gene: TRBJ2-7; V gene: TRBV29-1; CDR3 protein: SVELGVQQY
J gene: TRBJ2-7; V gene: TRBV4-2; CDR3 protein: ASSQETSQGPYEQY
J gene: TRBJ2-5; V gene: TRBV4-2; CDR3 protein: ASSQVSGTSGRETQY
J gene: TRBJ1-2; V gene: TRBV20-1; CDR3 protein: SALGTSYGYT
J gene: TRBJ2-4; V gene: TRBV27; CDR3 protein: ASSPSAAGVAKNIQY
J gene: TRBJ1-1; V gene: TRBV30; CDR3 protein: AWIGTANTEAF
J gene: TRBJ2-1; V gene: TRBV29-1; CDR3 protein: SVEGGGNEQF
J gene: TRBJ2-2; V gene: TRBV18; CDR3 protein: ASSPPGQGPTGELF
J gene: TRBJ2-6; V gene: TRBV12-3/TRBV12-4; CDR3 protein: ASSLITGTPGANVLT
J gene: TRBJ1-2; V gene: TRBV29-1; CDR3 protein: SVGQGMGGYT
J gene: TRBJ2-4; V gene: TRBV20-1; CDR3 protein: SAVTGTNIQY
J gene: TRBJ2-6; V gene: TRBV9; CDR3 protein: ASSPGIGSGANVLT
J gene: TRBJ2-7; V gene: TRBV5-1; CDR3 protein: ASSPRTGGYYEQY